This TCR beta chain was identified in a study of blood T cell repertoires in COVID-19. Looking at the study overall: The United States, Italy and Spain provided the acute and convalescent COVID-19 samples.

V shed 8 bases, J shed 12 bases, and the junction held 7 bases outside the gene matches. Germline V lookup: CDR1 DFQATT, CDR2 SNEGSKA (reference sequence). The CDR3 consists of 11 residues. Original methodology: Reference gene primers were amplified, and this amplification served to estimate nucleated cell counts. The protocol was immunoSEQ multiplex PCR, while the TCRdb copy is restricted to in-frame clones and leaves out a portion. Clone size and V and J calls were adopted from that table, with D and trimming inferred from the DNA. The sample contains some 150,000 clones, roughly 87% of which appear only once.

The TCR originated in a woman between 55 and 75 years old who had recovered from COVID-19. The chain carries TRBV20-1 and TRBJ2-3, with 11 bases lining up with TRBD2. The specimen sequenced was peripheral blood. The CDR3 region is CSLAGGRHQYF. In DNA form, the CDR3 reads TGCAGTTTAGCGGGGGGGCGCCATCAGTATTTT.